This entry features one T cell receptor (beta chain) sequence. Its target is not known. This sample is drawn from a study of post-analysis software for immune sequencing data. TCR beta libraries were prepared from cDNA with unique molecular identifiers. TCRdb reanalysed the PCR reads using MiXCR and keeps one entry per CDR3 protein. The table records 700,000 to 900,000 distinct CDR3 sequences, approximately 44% of them present only once. With 1 base removed from V and 2 bases from J, the gap between germline ends came to 3 bases. The CDR3 length is 11 residues. Per germline, CDR1 SQVTM and CDR2 ANQGSEA. Regarding the study as a whole: In patients, TRBV5-6, TRBV5-1 and TRBV20-1 belonged to five TRBV segments found more frequently than in controls.

The chain recombines TRBV29-1 with TRBJ2-7, with D unclear. This receptor was taken from a girl aged 5-17 years with multiple sclerosis. Source material: blood. The CDR3 DNA sequence: TGCAGCGTTGAAGCCGCCTACGAGCAGTACTTC. This translates into CSVEAAYEQYF.